The clone carrying this T cell receptor beta chain was detected a few times. Data came from immunoSEQ multiplex PCR; TCRdb stores just in-frame clones and leaves some out. This table has fewer than 65,000 clones, approximately 84% appearing once. These data belong to a study of lymphopenia after photon versus proton radiotherapy. This CDR3 spans 17 amino acids. Germline lookup yields CDR1 MNHNS and CDR2 SASEGT. V lost 4 bases and J 1 base, leaving 19 bases between the germline ends. The receptor comes from a man aged 35 to 55 with gastric cancer. J is TRBJ1-2 and V is TRBV6-1; the D gene is possibly TRBD1 (6 bases). The specimen comprised peripheral blood, sampled from a patient treated with photon-based radiotherapy. The CDR3 DNA is TGTGCCAGCAGTGCTCTAATGGGGACACTGCTTAACTATGGCTACACCTTC. Its protein product is CASSALMGTLLNYGYTF.